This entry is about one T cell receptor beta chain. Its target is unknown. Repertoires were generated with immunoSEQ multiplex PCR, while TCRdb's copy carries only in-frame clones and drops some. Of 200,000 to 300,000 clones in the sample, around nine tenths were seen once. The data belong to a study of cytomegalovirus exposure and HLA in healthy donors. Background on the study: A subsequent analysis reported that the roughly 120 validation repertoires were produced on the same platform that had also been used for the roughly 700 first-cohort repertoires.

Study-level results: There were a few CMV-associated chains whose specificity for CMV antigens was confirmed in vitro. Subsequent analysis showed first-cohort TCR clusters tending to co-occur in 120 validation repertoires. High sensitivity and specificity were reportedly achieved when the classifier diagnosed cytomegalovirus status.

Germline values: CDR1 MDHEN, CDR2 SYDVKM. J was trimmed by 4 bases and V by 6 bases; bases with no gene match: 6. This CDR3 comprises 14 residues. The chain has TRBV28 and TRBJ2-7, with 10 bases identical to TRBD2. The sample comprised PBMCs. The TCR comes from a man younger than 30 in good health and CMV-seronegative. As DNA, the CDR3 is TGTGCCAGCAGCTCCCTAGCGGGAGAGTACGAGCAGTACTTC. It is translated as CASSSLAGEYEQYF.